This TCR beta chain emerged from a study of CD4 T cells in relation to SARS-CoV-2 and coronaviruses. The unexposed donors gave CD4+ T cells in about 2011-2019, prior to COVID-19. Naive and memory CD4+ T cells came from enriched cryopreserved PBMCs. On this clone itself: What it binds is unknown.

Findings and caveats of the study: In roughly 60% of donors, memory CD4+ clonotypes crossrecognized SARS-CoV-2 and at least one common cold coronavirus spike.

This CDR3 is 17 amino acids long. Deep TCR-beta sequencing used DNA from uncultured naive and memory CD4+ T cells. Assay: immunoSEQ multiplex PCR; the TCRdb copy retains only in-frame clones and omits some. Of tens of thousands of clones in the sample, approximately 94% are singletons; the top ten hold 0.14%. The sequenced sample was naive CD4+ T cells from PBMCs. Subset defined: naive CD4+ T cells isolated by negative enrichment. This chain uses TRBV21-1 with TRBJ2-1; TRBD2 is taken as the D call from the table, unchecked against the DNA. TRBV21-1 is deemed a pseudogene. The receptor was derived from a human donor in good health. CDR3 in amino acids: CASSNLAGDITYNEQFF. The CDR3 DNA is TGTGCCAGCAGCAACTTAGCGGGGGATATCACTTACAATGAGCAGTTCTTC.